The 28 T cell receptor beta chains in this list originate from one sample, sequenced in a study of cytomegalovirus exposure and HLA in healthy donors. In the PCR, 60 Vbeta and 13 Jbeta primers were used. Sequenced by immunoSEQ multiplex PCR; TCRdb stores in-frame clones only, minus some. The table lists 55,000 to 80,000 clones, around 80% of them singletons. Sequencing was carried out using PBMCs. Receptors originate from a man aged 40-55 years in good health and CMV-seronegative.

This chain joins TRBV11-1 and TRBJ2-4; tentative D call: TRBD1 (7 bases). The germline V gene encodes CDR1 SGHAT and CDR2 FQDESV (reference sequence). V lost 8 bases and J lost 6, with 17 bases in between. This CDR3 is 14 amino acids long. The CDR3 region is CASAPGGGTNIQYF. The CDR3, as DNA: TGTGCCAGCGCCCCCGGAGGGGGCACAAACATTCAGTACTTC.

This CDR3 is CASRGTGNTEAFF. As DNA, the CDR3 is TGTGCCAGCAGGGGCACAGGGAACACTGAAGCTTTCTTT. The chain is built from TRBV5-4 and TRBJ1-1; tentative D call: TRBD1 (5 bases). Germline CDR1 SGHNT, CDR2 YYREEE (reference sequence). The length of the CDR3 is 13 residues. The V gene lost 5 bases and the J gene lost 1 base, with 9 bases spanning the gap.

The V gene is TRBV19, the J gene TRBJ2-7, with a tentative D call TRBD2 (5 bases). V was trimmed by 8 bases and J by 4 bases, leaving 21 bases between them. Germline values: CDR1 LNHDA, CDR2 SQIVND (reference sequence). This CDR3 has 15 residues. CDR3 sequence reads: CASQAWTGSAYEQYF. In DNA, the CDR3 is TGTGCCAGTCAGGCTTGGACGGGGAGTGCATACGAGCAGTACTTC.

The CDR3 DNA sequence: TGTGCCAGCAACCGGGACAGGGCCTACGAGCAGTACTTC. Translated: CASNRDRAYEQYF. The V and J genes are TRBV5-8 and TRBJ2-7, with TRBD1 matching over 9 bases. V lost 6 bases, J lost 2 bases, and 3 bases stayed unmatched. This CDR3 contains 13 residues. CDR1 and CDR2 (germline): SGHTS, YDEGEE.

This chain joins TRBV6-1 and TRBJ2-5; D might be TRBD2 (6 bases). The CDR3 has 17 residues. Germline lookup yields CDR1 MNHNS and CDR2 SASEGT. Trimming shortened V by 3 bases and J by 5 bases, and 22 bases separated the two germline ends. The CDR3 loop reads CASSDLTSRFREETQYF. CDR3 DNA sequence: TGTGCCAGCAGTGATTTGACGTCGAGATTTCGGGAGGAGACCCAGTACTTC.

V and J are TRBV7-2 and TRBJ1-2; possibly TRBD1 for D (6 bases). This CDR3 contains 16 residues. V lost 4 bases to trimming and J lost 6 bases, with 21 bases between them. Germline V gene lookup returns CDR1 SGHTA and CDR2 FQGNSA. CDR3: CASSSGHSSQPNGYTF. CDR3 nucleotide sequence: TGTGCCAGCAGCTCGGGACACTCTTCACAACCCAATGGCTACACCTTC.

The V call is TRBV4-1, the J call TRBJ2-1; 7 bases are a match to TRBD2. Per germline, CDR1 MGHRA and CDR2 YSYEKL. J lost 5 bases, V lost 1 base, and 11 bases had no gene match. The length of the CDR3 is 17 residues. CDR3 region: CASSQVAIAGAHNEQFF. The CDR3 DNA sequence: TGCGCCAGCAGCCAAGTCGCTATAGCGGGTGCCCACAATGAGCAGTTCTTC.

This chain connects TRBV4-1 to TRBJ2-3, with 7 bases identical to TRBD2. The germline V gene has CDR1 MGHRA and CDR2 YSYEKL. The junction had 13 bases not matched to a gene; V was cut back by 5 bases and J by 5 bases. The CDR3 contains 16 residues. The CDR3 sequence: CASSDPGLAVRDTQYF. CDR3 coding DNA: TGCGCCAGCAGCGACCCAGGGCTAGCGGTTCGAGATACGCAGTATTTT.

In its sample, this clone was seen once. This chain joins TRBV5-4 and TRBJ2-3; 7 bases align to TRBD1. The germline V gene encodes CDR1 SGHNT and CDR2 YYREEE (reference sequence). After removal of 3 bases from V and 6 bases from J, the junction contained 10 bases not matched to a gene. There are 15 residues in the CDR3. Here the CDR3 reads CASSSRQGRVDTQYF. The CDR3 DNA is TGTGCCAGCAGCTCACGACAGGGCCGCGTGGATACGCAGTATTTT.

CDR3 protein: CASSSQGGGGETQYF. CDR3 in DNA: TGTGCCAGCAGCTCACAGGGTGGGGGTGGAGAGACCCAGTACTTC. The chain carries TRBV7-7 and TRBJ2-5; D is possibly TRBD1 (6 bases). Germline CDR1 SSHAT, CDR2 FNYEAQ (reference sequence). The CDR3 totals 15 residues. V was shortened by 4 bases and J by 4 bases, with 16 bases between the two germline ends.

The chain has TRBV19 and TRBJ2-1; TRBD2 aligns across 9 bases. Germline values: CDR1 LNHDA, CDR2 SQIVND (reference sequence). This CDR3 spans 15 amino acids. After removal of 1 base from V and 6 bases from J, the junction contained 4 bases not matched to a gene. For the CDR3, the DNA is TGTGCCAGTAGTATAGCTAGCGGGGTCCGCAATGAGCAGTTCTTC. Translated: CASSIASGVRNEQFF.

V usage is TRBV19 and J usage is TRBJ2-7, with TRBD2 matching 14 bases. Per germline, CDR1 LNHDA and CDR2 SQIVND (reference sequence). CDR3 size: 13 residues. Germline trimming cut 8 bases from V and 3 bases from J; bases unmatched to any gene: 0. The CDR3 nucleotides read TGTGCCAGTGGGACTAGCGGGGGCTACGAGCAGTACTTC. Translation gives CASGTSGGYEQYF. Complete variable domain (other parts from reference TRBV19 and TRBJ2-7): DGGITQSPKYLFRKEGQNVTLSCEQNLNHDAMYWYRQDPGQGLRLIYYSQIVNDFQKGDIAEGYSVSREKKESFPLTVTSAQKNPTAFYLCASGTSGGYEQYFGPGTRLTVT.

The CDR3 DNA reads TGTGCCAGCAGCAGAGTCGGGACAAACCAAGAGACCCAGTACTTC. It encodes CASSRVGTNQETQYF. V and J are TRBV7-9 and TRBJ2-5; possibly TRBD1 for D (6 bases). Germline V CDR1 and CDR2: SEHNR, FQNEAQ (reference sequence). The CDR3 sequence is 15 residues long. Trimming took off 5 bases at V and 0 bases at J, with 13 bases between the two ends.

This chain connects TRBV5-4 to TRBJ2-4, with D perhaps TRBD1 (5 bases). Germline assignment: CDR1 SGHNT and CDR2 YYREEE (reference sequence). The CDR3 is made up of 15 amino acids. Trimming pared 0 bases from V and 1 base from J, leaving 8 bases between. CDR3 in amino acids: CASSLVGVAKNIQYF. CDR3 DNA: TGTGCCAGCAGCTTGGTAGGGGTGGCCAAAAACATTCAGTACTTC.

V gene TRBV9 combines with J gene TRBJ1-3, with no clear D. This CDR3 spans 18 amino acids. V lost 3 bases to trimming and J lost 0 bases, with 19 bases between them. Germline V lookup: CDR1 SGDLS, CDR2 YYNGEE. The CDR3, as DNA: TGTGCCAGCAGCGCCCTTTCGAGGGCAGACATCTCTGGAAACACCATATATTTT. It yields the protein CASSALSRADISGNTIYF.

The chain carries TRBV7-9 and TRBJ2-1; TRBD2 agrees at 9 bases. V dropped 2 bases and J dropped 7; count of bases not matched to a gene: 9. The CDR3 extends over 16 amino acids. From germline, CDR1 is SEHNR and CDR2 FQNEAQ (reference sequence). CDR3 coding DNA: TGTGCCAGCAGCTTAATAAGTAGCGGGAGCCTTAATGAGCAGTTCTTC. This gives the protein CASSLISSGSLNEQFF.

The genes are TRBV27 and TRBJ2-3, with 10 bases matching TRBD2. The ends lost 0 bases at V and 2 bases at J; junction bases unmatched: 5. The CDR3 sequence is 17 residues long. Germline CDR1 reads MNHEY; CDR2 reads SMNVEV (reference sequence). The CDR3 region has the DNA TGTGCCAGCAGTTTATCGGCTAGCGGGAGATTCACAGATACGCAGTATTTT. Translation gives CASSLSASGRFTDTQYF.

The gene calls are TRBV28 and TRBJ2-2, with D hard to call. Per the germline V gene, CDR1 is MDHEN and CDR2 is SYDVKM. The CDR3 contains 13 residues. The V gene lost 8 bases and the J gene lost 3 bases, with 10 bases spanning the gap. The CDR3 protein is CASLQLDTGELFF. The CDR3 bases are TGTGCCAGCCTTCAGTTGGACACCGGGGAGCTGTTTTTT.

This clone was seen a few times. The chain joins TRBV6-6 to TRBJ1-4, with a possible D match to TRBD1 (6 bases). CDR1 is MNHNY and CDR2 is SVGAGI in the germline V gene (reference sequence). The CDR3 extends over 15 amino acids. V was clipped by 2 bases and J by 2 bases, with 9 bases between them. CDR3 region: CASSYGDNTNEKLFF. Written as DNA, the CDR3 is TGTGCCAGCAGTTACGGGGACAACACTAATGAAAAACTGTTTTTT.

The chain uses TRBV7-6 and TRBJ2-2, with TRBD1 matching over 9 bases. The CDR3 is 15 residues long. Trimming at V came to 5 bases and at J to 5 bases, leaving 6 bases not matched to a gene. Germline CDR1 reads SGHVS; CDR2 reads FNYEAQ. The CDR3 loop reads CASSLGTGKTGELFF. In DNA, the CDR3 is TGTGCCAGCAGCCTTGGGACAGGGAAAACCGGGGAGCTGTTTTTT.

This clone has just a few counts. This sequence joins TRBV5-4 and TRBJ1-1; D is ambiguous. The CDR3 runs 13 residues. Germline V gene lookup returns CDR1 SGHNT and CDR2 YYREEE (reference sequence). Trimming shortened V by 10 bases and J by 0 bases, and 13 bases separated the two germline ends. CDR3 sequence (DNA): TGTGCCTCGTGGTCAGGTATGAACACTGAAGCTTTCTTT. As protein: CASWSGMNTEAFF.

This clone has just a few counts. The chain is built from TRBV29-1 and TRBJ2-7; 7 bases map to TRBD2. The ends lost 4 bases at V and 6 bases at J; junction bases unmatched: 21. This CDR3 has 17 amino acids. CDR1 is SQVTM and CDR2 is ANQGSEA in the germline V gene. The CDR3 bases are TGCAGCGTTGGGGGGGGGTGGGGGAGACGGGGCGGCCGCGAGCAGTACTTC. The encoded protein is CSVGGGWGRRGGREQYF.

The gene calls are TRBV10-3 and TRBJ2-5, with 10 bases matching TRBD1. Germline-derived CDR1 and CDR2 are ENHRY and SYGVKD. The CDR3 has 15 amino acids. The ends lost 4 bases at V and 3 bases at J; junction bases unmatched: 5. CDR3 sequence: CAISVPGQGKETQYF. The CDR3 DNA reads TGTGCCATCAGTGTTCCGGGACAGGGGAAAGAGACCCAGTACTTC.

This clone came up once. The chain recombines TRBV18 with TRBJ2-5; D is possibly TRBD1 (6 bases). The germline CDR1 and CDR2 sequences are KGHSH and LQKENI. The CDR3 consists of 15 residues. With 2 bases removed from V and 2 bases from J, the gap between germline ends came to 12 bases. In DNA, the CDR3 is TGTGCCAGCTCACCAATCGTAGGACAGCAAGAGACCCAGTACTTC. This codes for CASSPIVGQQETQYF.

For this clone: A read error may produce the germline difference seen at one junction end. The J gene is TRBJ2-6, the V gene TRBV19; a possible D gene is TRBD1 (6 bases). The CDR3 totals 18 residues. Germline loops: CDR1 LNHDA, CDR2 SQIVND (reference sequence). The CDR3 reads CASSIKSGHSSGTNVLTF. The CDR3 DNA follows: TGTGCCAGTAGTATTAAGTCGGGACACAGCTCTGGGACCAACGTCCTGACTTTC.

The CDR3 coding sequence is TGCGCCAGCAGTTCAATCCCGGACAGGGCGAACACCGGGGAGCTGTTTTTT. Its protein is CASSSIPDRANTGELFF. The chain recombines TRBV10-1 with TRBJ2-2; 8 bases agree with TRBD1. Germline-derived CDR1 and CDR2 are WNHNN and SYGVQD (reference sequence). The V and J ends lost 5 bases and 0 bases, in that order; junction bases with no gene match: 8. This CDR3 has 17 amino acids.

The rearrangement links TRBV6-1 to TRBJ2-7; D is uncertain. Deletions cut 7 bases from V and 3 bases from J, with 4 bases between. Germline assignment: CDR1 MNHNS and CDR2 SASEGT. This CDR3 is 10 amino acids long. CDR3 DNA sequence: TGTGCCAGCAACTACTACGAGCAGTACTTC. Translation: CASNYYEQYF.

V usage is TRBV12-1 and J usage is TRBJ2-1; the table's D call TRBD2 went unverified against the DNA. TRBV12-1 is classified as a pseudogene. The CDR3 is 15 residues long. As DNA, the CDR3 is TGTGCCAGCATTAGCGGGAGGTACTCCTACAATGAGCAGTTCTTC. This encodes CASISGRYSYNEQFF.